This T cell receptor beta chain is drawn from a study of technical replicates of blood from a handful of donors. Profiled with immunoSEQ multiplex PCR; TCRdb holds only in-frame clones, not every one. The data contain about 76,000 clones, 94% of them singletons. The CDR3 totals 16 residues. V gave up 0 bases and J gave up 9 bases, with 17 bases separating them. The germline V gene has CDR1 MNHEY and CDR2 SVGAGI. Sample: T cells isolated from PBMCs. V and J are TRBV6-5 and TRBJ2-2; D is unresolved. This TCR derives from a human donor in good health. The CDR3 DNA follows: TGTGCCAGCAGTTACTCGATAGTATATACCCCCCGGGAGCTGTTTTTT. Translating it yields CASSYSIVYTPRELFF.